The sequence of this T cell receptor (beta chain) was determined in a study of neoadjuvant nivolumab and ipilimumab in lung cancer. Assay: immunoSEQ multiplex PCR; the TCRdb copy retains only in-frame clones and omits some. The sample yields 40,000 or so clones, 89% seen once. The sequenced sample was peripheral blood, obtained before neoadjuvant nivolumab, alone or with ipilimumab. This receptor was taken from an adult with non-small cell lung cancer.

This CDR3 reads CATSRTRQGGTGELFF. CDR3 in DNA: TGTGCCACCAGCAGAACTAGACAGGGTGGCACCGGGGAGCTGTTTTTT. This sequence joins TRBV15 and TRBJ2-2; 7 positions match TRBD1. The germline gives CDR1 LNHNV, CDR2 YYDKDF (reference sequence). The CDR3 is 16 residues long. V lost 2 bases to trimming and J lost 4 bases; unmatched junction nucleotides: 7.